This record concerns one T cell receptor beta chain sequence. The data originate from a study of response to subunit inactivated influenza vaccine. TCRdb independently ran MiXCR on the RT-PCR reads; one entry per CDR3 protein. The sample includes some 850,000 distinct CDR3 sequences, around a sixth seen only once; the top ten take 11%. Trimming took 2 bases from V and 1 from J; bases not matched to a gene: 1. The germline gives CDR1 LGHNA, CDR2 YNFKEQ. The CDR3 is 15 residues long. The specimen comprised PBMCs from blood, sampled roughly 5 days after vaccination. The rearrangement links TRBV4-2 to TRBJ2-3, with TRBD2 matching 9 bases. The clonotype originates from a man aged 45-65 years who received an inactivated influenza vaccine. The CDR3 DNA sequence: TGTGCCAGCAGCCAACGGACTAGCGGCACAGATACGCAGTATTTT. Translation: CASSQRTSGTDTQYF.